This T cell receptor beta chain was documented in a study of Graves' ophthalmopathy and Graves' hyperthyroidism. CDR1 and CDR2 from the germline V gene are SGHAT and FQNNGV. V lost 1 base, J lost 2 bases, and 9 bases lay in between. The CDR3 loop spans 14 amino acids. Hyperthyroidism was new, under 2 months, in patients aged 18 to 65. TCR beta CDR3 regions were amplified from RNA transcripts. First-round RT-PCR relied on HTBI primers, and a second-round multiplex PCR came next. MiXCR, run by TCRdb on the multiplex PCR reads, gives a single entry per CDR3 protein. The data show 500,000 to 600,000 distinct CDR3 sequences, 35% to 45% seen once. This clonotype was counted at least ten times.

The source of this sequence is an adult man with Graves' hyperthyroidism. The chain joins TRBV11-2 to TRBJ2-7; a weak D match, TRBD2 (6 bases). The material sequenced was peripheral blood or thyroid tissue (not recorded which). As DNA, the CDR3 is TGTGCCAGCAGCTTAGTCAGGAGGGCCTACGAGCAGTACTTC. Translated: CASSLVRRAYEQYF.